The present T cell receptor (beta chain) was sequenced within a study of vaccination effects on CD4 cells after COVID-19 (dated by TCRdb to 2021 to 2024). For the wider study: In the ViraFEST assay, PBMC were stimulated with viral peptide pools, and TCR sequencing was then used to find antigen-specific CD4+ T cell clonotypes based on their expansion. Participants received two doses of either the BNT162b2 or the mRNA-1273 mRNA SARS-CoV-2 vaccine. Some 2 million PBMC per well were cultured with around 9.8 ug/ml peptides in IMDM containing approximately 4.7% human AB serum, approximately 9.9 IU/ml IL-2 and gentamicin. In both COVID-19 convalescent patients and infection-naive vaccine recipients, the study compared SARS-CoV-2 spike-specific CD4+ TCR repertoires from before mRNA vaccination with those from after it. A total of 9 to 11 COVID-19 convalescent patients and several SARS-CoV-2-naive healthy vaccine recipients were included in the full study. Cultures from other donors in the study were sequenced using the Oncomine TCR Beta short-read assay on an Illumina iSeq 100. What the work shows at the level of the full study, not this receptor alone: Among healthy vaccine recipients, nearly all vaccine-induced clones were SARS-CoV-2 mono-reactive, and only 1 of 255 was cross-reactive with common cold coronaviruses. The study was limited by a small number of convalescent patients, and early post-infection timepoints were lacking. At late post-vaccination timepoints, both infection-induced and vaccine-induced clones showed marked clonal contraction, consistent with waning T cell responses.

CDR1 and CDR2 are read off the germline V gene as SGHDN and FVKESK. V is trimmed back by 2 bases and J by 3 bases, and the junction contains 4 bases that no gene match accounts for. The CDR3 measures 15 amino acids from cysteine to phenylalanine. The only DNA kept is the CDR3, 45 bases in frame from the first base. After approximately 11 days of culture, CD4+ T cells were isolated with the EasySep CD4+ T cell isolation kit. Negative nucleocapsid antibody results before and after vaccination confirmed that the healthy vaccine recipients had no prior SARS-CoV-2 infection. On days 3 and 7, half of the culture medium was replaced with fresh IL-2-containing medium. Each peptide stimulation condition was cultured in triplicate wells unless otherwise noted. PBMC were separated from whole blood using Ficoll-Paque Plus gradient centrifugation and were then either cryopreserved at -140C or used fresh. The QIAamp micro DNA kit was used to extract genomic DNA from the cultured CD4+ T cells.

On this clone itself: It lacks a known antigen. The sample holds no much larger clone one base away, and base qualities are not on file.

The library was built by means of the immunoSEQ multiplex PCR assay. DNA from the cultured and isolated CD4+ T cells underwent TCR beta CDR3 sequencing. The original pipeline was this. Non-productive TCR sequences were removed and reads were trimmed to the CDR3 region, keeping CDR3s of at least 7 amino acids. Antigen-specific clonotypes were identified with the MANAFEST web app by comparing expansion in peptide wells against reference cultures. Positive clones required FDR<0.05 expansion versus reference and all other wells, odds ratio above 5, and frequency above 0.1% in two replicate wells. Clonotypes significantly expanded in SARS-CoV-2 spike wells and in at least one common cold coronavirus spike condition were defined as cross-reactive. CDR3 similarity was assessed by Levenshtein distance with the stringdist R package, and unrooted trees were built with ape in R 3.6.1. TCRdb provides this immuneACCESS table in a form limited to in-frame rearrangements. Some clones are lacking; in checked studies, under half of them reflect an unresolved V gene, and why the rest are absent is not known. Clone size and the V and J calls come from that table; the DNA yielded D and trimming. In all, the sample holds some 31,000 clones, and about 70% of those were seen once. Clones ranked in the top ten supply under 4% of the sample.

The clonotype originates from a human donor who received a COVID-19 vaccine. This receptor chain uses TRBV14 and TRBJ2-1; 7 bases in between match TRBD1. Source: CD4+ T cells from PBMCs cultured without peptide, taken before COVID-19 vaccination. The DNA reads TGTGCCAGCAGCCAACCCGGGACAGTCTACAATGAGCAGTTCTTC. This yields the protein CASSQPGTVYNEQFF.